Reported below is one T cell receptor (beta chain). Its antigen is undetermined. CDR1 and CDR2 (germline): SQVTM, ANQGSEA. The CDR3 has 13 amino acids. After removal of 3 bases from V and 2 bases from J, the junction contained 3 bases not matched to a gene. The data stem from a study of T cells in Graves' hyperthyroidism and ophthalmopathy. Overall study results and limits: Ophthalmopathy and stable hyperthyroidism were separated by a 13 V-J model. Blood samples included most of the expanded thyroid clonotypes exceeding 0.001.

Graves' hyperthyroidism without ophthalmopathy progression within 18 months was termed stable. Thyroid ultrasound and orbital computed tomography, with clinical symptoms and serum thyroxine and TRAb, informed diagnoses. From RNA transcripts, TCR beta CDR3 regions were amplified. A set of HTBI primers served as the primers for a first-round RT-PCR of the TCR CDR3. TCRdb independently ran MiXCR on the multiplex PCR reads; one entry per CDR3 protein. The profile shows hundreds of thousands of distinct CDR3 sequences, about two fifths of them singletons. This clonotype was obtained from a man in his late teens or twenties with Graves' hyperthyroidism. The genes are TRBV29-1 and TRBJ2-5; 7 bases agree with TRBD1. Sequenced: blood. The CDR3 loop is CSVDGRGQETQYF. The CDR3 region has the DNA TGCAGCGTTGATGGCAGGGGGCAAGAGACCCAGTACTTC.